A selection of T cell receptor beta chains follows, all from one sample in a study of cytomegalovirus exposure and HLA in healthy donors. Profiled with immunoSEQ multiplex PCR; TCRdb holds only in-frame clones, not every one. The repertoire has 150,000 to 160,000 clones, around 84% of them found once; the top ten carry 2% to 2.5%. Sequenced input: PBMCs. The receptor set was obtained from a woman younger than 30 in good health and CMV-seronegative. Both conserved end residues are part of each CDR3. Each record gives: J gene, D gene, clone size, V gene, CDR3 DNA, CDR3 protein. D genes are given only for firm matches. The size of a clone is reported for some rows only, either as once, few or many, or as a class for expanded clones.

TRBJ1-4,NA,NA,TRBV6-1,TGTGCCAGCAGTGACGTAACAGGGAATGAAAAACTGTTTTTT,CASSDVTGNEKLFF
TRBJ2-2,TRBD1,NA,TRBV7-2,TGTGCCAGCAGTCGGACAGGGCTGAACACCGGGGAGCTGTTTTTT,CASSRTGLNTGELFF
TRBJ2-2,TRBD1,NA,TRBV5-1,TGCGCCAGCAGTGGACAGGGTGGACCCGGGGAGCTGTTTTTT,CASSGQGGPGELFF
TRBJ1-2,NA,NA,TRBV7-2,TGTGCCAGCAGCTTAGGCGGGGGGCGCGGCTACACCTTC,CASSLGGGRGYTF
TRBJ2-5,TRBD2,NA,TRBV6-5,TGTGCCAGCAGGCCGGGGGGAGCCCAAGAGACCCAGTACTTC,CASRPGGAQETQYF
TRBJ2-1,TRBD1,NA,TRBV5-1,TGCGCCAGCAGCAGGGGACAGGGAAGCTCCTACAATGAGCAGTTCTTC,CASSRGQGSSYNEQFF
TRBJ2-3,NA,NA,TRBV5-4,TGTGCCAGCAGTCAGGGACACCACACAGATACGCAGTATTTT,CASSQGHHTDTQYF
TRBJ2-1,NA,NA,TRBV4-1,TGCGCCAGCAGCCCCGAGGTAGCGACCGGCTCCTACAATGAGCAGTTCTTC,CASSPEVATGSYNEQFF
TRBJ2-2,TRBD2,NA,TRBV4-3,TGCGCCAGCAGCCAGGGACTAGCGAACACCGGGGAGCTGTTTTTT,CASSQGLANTGELFF
TRBJ2-3,TRBD2,NA,TRBV6-6,TGTGCCAGCAGCACGGGACTAGCGGGGGGGGCAGATACGCAGTATTTT,CASSTGLAGGADTQYF
TRBJ2-2,TRBD1,NA,TRBV4-3,TGCGCCAGCAGCCAATTCGAGGGGGCATGGGACACCGGGGAGCTGTTTTTT,CASSQFEGAWDTGELFF
TRBJ2-7,NA,NA,TRBV4-1,TGCGCCACCGCAGAGAGGGCCGGGGACGAGCAGTACTTC,CATAERAGDEQYF
TRBJ2-3,NA,NA,TRBV4-3,TGCGCCAGCAGCCAAGAGGGGGCGACAGATACGCAGTATTTT,CASSQEGATDTQYF
TRBJ2-7,TRBD1,NA,TRBV28,TGTGCCAGCAGTTCCGGGACAGAGACCTACGAGCAGTACTTC,CASSSGTETYEQYF
TRBJ2-7,TRBD1,NA,TRBV4-2,TGTGCCAGCAGCCAGCCGGGACAGGGGCGCGAGCAGTACTTC,CASSQPGQGREQYF
TRBJ2-7,NA,NA,TRBV28,TGTGCCAGCAGTCCCCTGGGGGCAGGGACCTACGAGCAGTACTTC,CASSPLGAGTYEQYF
TRBJ1-3,NA,NA,TRBV7-2,TGTGCCAGCAGCTTAGCATGGGGCCCTGGAAACACCATATATTTT,CASSLAWGPGNTIYF
TRBJ2-3,NA,NA,TRBV6-1,TGTGCCAGCATAGATTCCAGCGGCGCAGATACGCAGTATTTT,CASIDSSGADTQYF
TRBJ1-5,NA,NA,TRBV7-2,TGTGCCAGCAGCTTAGGGGTCAGGGAGGCTCAGCCCCAGCATTTT,CASSLGVREAQPQHF
TRBJ2-7,TRBD1,NA,TRBV27,TGTGCCAGCAGTTCACAGGGGACCGAGCAGTACTTC,CASSSQGTEQYF
TRBJ1-5,NA,NA,TRBV2,TGTGCCAGCAGTGAAATTGACTTCCGCAATCAGCCCCAGCATTTT,CASSEIDFRNQPQHF
TRBJ1-4,NA,NA,TRBV5-1,TGCGCCAGCAGAATAGGTTCAGGGGTTGGTGAAAAACTGTTTTTT,CASRIGSGVGEKLFF
TRBJ2-3,NA,NA,TRBV30,TGTGCCTGGAGTCTTCTGGGGGGGCCGACAGATACGCAGTATTTT,CAWSLLGGPTDTQYF
TRBJ2-7,TRBD2,NA,TRBV9,TGTGCCAGCAGCGTAGCCCCGTACGCGGGAGGCACCTACGAGCAGTACTTC,CASSVAPYAGGTYEQYF
TRBJ1-3,NA,NA,TRBV28,TGTGCCAGCAGCGCCCCGGGTGGCTCTGGAAACACCATATATTTT,CASSAPGGSGNTIYF
TRBJ2-7,TRBD1,NA,TRBV28,TGTGCCAGCAGTTCAGGATGGACAGGGAAAGACTACGAGCAGTACTTC,CASSSGWTGKDYEQYF
TRBJ1-6,NA,NA,TRBV7-9,TGTGCCAGCAGCTTAGATCTCGGGAGTTCACCCCTCCACTTT,CASSLDLGSSPLHF
TRBJ1-3,TRBD1,NA,TRBV2,TGTGCCAGCAGTGAAGCGTTGCAGGGGGCAAACACCATATATTTT,CASSEALQGANTIYF
TRBJ2-2,TRBD1,NA,TRBV19,TGTGCCAGTAGTAGGGGACAGGGGGTCACCGGGGAGCTGTTTTTT,CASSRGQGVTGELFF
TRBJ1-6,NA,NA,TRBV5-8,TGTGCCAGCAGCTTGGCCCTCAGGGGTTTTAATTCACCCCTCCACTTT,CASSLALRGFNSPLHF
TRBJ2-5,NA,NA,TRBV15,TGTGCCACCAGCAGACAGGGATGGCTAGAGACCCAGTACTTC,CATSRQGWLETQYF
TRBJ1-2,NA,NA,TRBV18,TGTGCCAGCTCACGACAGGAAGAGTATGGCTACACCTTC,CASSRQEEYGYTF
TRBJ1-2,TRBD1,NA,TRBV7-8,TGTGCCAGCAGCTTACCGCGGACAGGGGGCCGGTATGGCTACACCTTC,CASSLPRTGGRYGYTF
TRBJ2-1,NA,once,TRBV7-6,TGTGCCAGCAGCTCTGGGCCCATGACTAGCTCCTACAATGAGCAGTTCTTC,CASSSGPMTSSYNEQFF
TRBJ2-1,TRBD2,NA,TRBV27,TGTGCCAGCAGTTCCCCTAGCGGGAGAGCAACCAATGAGCAGTTCTTC,CASSSPSGRATNEQFF
TRBJ2-2,TRBD1,NA,TRBV7-6,TGTGCCAGCAGCTCCCGGGACAGGGAAAACACCGGGGAGCTGTTTTTT,CASSSRDRENTGELFF
TRBJ2-7,TRBD1,once,TRBV28,TGTGCCAGCCCGGGACAGGGCTTCTCCTACGAGCAGTACTTC,CASPGQGFSYEQYF
TRBJ2-2,NA,NA,TRBV28,TGTGCCAGCACCTCTGTTGGACACCTCAACACCGGGGAGCTGTTTTTT,CASTSVGHLNTGELFF
TRBJ2-2,NA,NA,TRBV6-1,TGTGCCAGCAGTGAAGGGGACTCGACTTCCGGGGAGCTGTTTTTT,CASSEGDSTSGELFF
TRBJ2-7,TRBD2,once,TRBV7-2,TGTGCCAGCAGCTTAGTTAGCGGGGGGGGGTCCTACGAGCAGTACTTC,CASSLVSGGGSYEQYF
TRBJ2-7,NA,NA,TRBV27,TGTGCCGCGGGTGCAACCGAGCAGTACTTC,CAAGATEQYF
TRBJ2-3,TRBD2,NA,TRBV5-1,TGCGCCAGCAGCTACCGGGGGGACTTCACAGATACGCAGTATTTT,CASSYRGDFTDTQYF
TRBJ1-2,NA,few,TRBV7-9,TGTGCCAGCAGCTTAGAGGGGGTCTATGGCTACACCTTC,CASSLEGVYGYTF
TRBJ1-5,TRBD1,NA,TRBV18,TGTGCCAGCTCGCGCCAGGGACAGGATCAGCCCCAGCATTTT,CASSRQGQDQPQHF
TRBJ2-7,TRBD2,NA,TRBV5-1,TGCGCCAGCAGCCGGACTAGCGGGAGAGGTGGGTACGAGCAGTACTTC,CASSRTSGRGGYEQYF
TRBJ2-3,TRBD2,once,TRBV4-1,TGCGCCAGCAGCCAACCGACTAGCGGGAGAGGATATACGCAGTATTTT,CASSQPTSGRGYTQYF
TRBJ1-5,NA,NA,TRBV2,TGTGCCAGCCAGCGATTGAACAATCAGCCCCAGCATTTT,CASQRLNNQPQHF
TRBJ2-5,NA,once,TRBV18,TGTGCCAGCTCACGGAGCGGAAAGGGAGAGACCCAGTACTTC,CASSRSGKGETQYF
TRBJ2-1,TRBD2,NA,TRBV9,TGTGCCAGCAGCGTTTACGGGGGGGCCTACAATGAGCAGTTCTTC,CASSVYGGAYNEQFF
TRBJ1-1,NA,NA,TRBV4-2,TGTGCCAGCAGCCAAGAGGGACTTGAAGCTTTCTTT,CASSQEGLEAFF
TRBJ2-2,TRBD1,few,TRBV6-5,TGTGCCAGCAGTTCCGGACAGGGGCACACCGGGGAGCTGTTTTTT,CASSSGQGHTGELFF
TRBJ1-2,NA,NA,TRBV28,TGTGCCAGCAGCGGAACCGGGAAGCTCGGCTACACCTTC,CASSGTGKLGYTF
TRBJ2-7,NA,NA,TRBV29-1,TGCAGCGCCGATCGGGGGGCGGGGGAGCAGTACTTC,CSADRGAGEQYF
TRBJ1-6,TRBD1,NA,TRBV7-3,TGTGCCAGCAGCTTCGACAGGGTTTCACCCCTCCACTTT,CASSFDRVSPLHF
TRBJ2-7,NA,NA,TRBV18,TGTGCCAGCTCACCGTGGGCAGCAACTTCCAACGAGCAGTACTTC,CASSPWAATSNEQYF
TRBJ2-7,TRBD1,NA,TRBV5-6,TGTGCCAGCAGCCGGACAGGGGAGTCCACCTACGAGCAGTACTTC,CASSRTGESTYEQYF
TRBJ2-5,TRBD2,NA,TRBV30,TGTGCCTGGAGTTGGGCAGGCCGAACTCTAGCGGTAGAACAGACCCAGTACTTC,CAWSWAGRTLAVEQTQYF
TRBJ2-3,TRBD2,NA,TRBV9,TGTGCCAGCAGCGTCGAACTAGCGGGAGTCGGCGGCACAGATACGCAGTATTTT,CASSVELAGVGGTDTQYF
TRBJ2-3,TRBD2,NA,TRBV10-3,TGTGCCACAACGGGCGGGGGAAACACAGATACGCAGTATTTT,CATTGGGNTDTQYF
TRBJ1-2,NA,once,TRBV28,TGTGCCAGCAGTTGGGCGGGACCCAGCTATGGCTACACCTTC,CASSWAGPSYGYTF